The source of this TCR beta chain is a study of blood T cell repertoires in COVID-19. This clone was counted a few times. TCRdb's copy holds only in-frame clones and misses some; the assay was immunoSEQ multiplex PCR. The sample includes some 230,000 clones, more than 75% of them seen just once. From germline, CDR1 is SGHTA and CDR2 FQGNSA. V lost 1 base to trimming and J lost 0 bases, with 7 bases between them. The CDR3 consists of 15 residues. The V call is TRBV7-2, the J call TRBJ2-1, with D possibly being TRBD1 (6 bases). This receptor was identified in a woman at least 80 years old with COVID-19, enrolled during active disease. Sequenced input: peripheral blood. The CDR3 here is CASSLEGGSYNEQFF. The CDR3 DNA reads as TGTGCCAGCAGCTTAGAAGGGGGCTCCTACAATGAGCAGTTCTTC.